This TCR beta chain was sequenced during a study of follicular helper T cells after annual influenza vaccination. Produced via immunoSEQ multiplex PCR; TCRdb's table is partial and in-frame only. Found here are roughly 5,000 clones, roughly 84% of them singletons; the top ten hold approximately 2.5%. Overall study findings and caveats: Most later recoveries of Day 7 ICOS+CD38+ clones were ICOS-CD38- cTfh. Successive annual vaccinations recalled a recurrent oligoclonal ICOS+CD38+ cTfh response with influenza-specific clonotypes.

The V segment lost 6 bases and the J segment 1 base; nucleotides outside the gene matches: 11. Germline CDR1 reads MNHEY; CDR2 reads SMNVEV (reference sequence). This CDR3 spans 16 amino acids. Documented time point: 2015-2016 season, 7 days after influenza vaccination. Cells are cTfh (non-naive CD4+CXCR5+PD-1+), split by ICOS and CD38 into double-positive or double-negative. Details on this clone: Its antigen remains unidentified.

The rearrangement joins TRBV27 to TRBJ2-7; 8 bases line up with TRBD1. The receptor was derived from an adult who received the influenza vaccine. The material sequenced was CXCR5+ CD38- circulating T follicular helper cells from blood, taken 7 days after influenza vaccination. The subset was: circulating Tfh, non-naive CD4+CXCR5+PD-1+ (ICOS+CD38+ or ICOS-CD38-). CDR3 in amino acids: CASSAGTGVISYEQYF. The CDR3 DNA reads TGTGCCAGCAGCGCCGGGACAGGAGTCATTTCCTACGAGCAGTACTTC.